The clone carrying this T cell receptor beta chain was seen more than once but under ten times. This sample stems from a study of blood T cell repertoires in COVID-19. About the research overall: COVID-19 samples collected from the United States, Italy and Spain covered acute and convalescent phases. In each case, the material was cDNA or gDNA derived from T cells, B-cell-depleted T cells, or PBMCs.

Source study methods: Researchers report that nucleated cell counts were estimated from reference gene primer amplification. TCRdb's copy holds only in-frame clones and misses some; the assay was immunoSEQ multiplex PCR. The DNA gave D and trimming, while V, J and clone size come from that table. The table records 40,000 to 60,000 clones, approximately 70% of them present only once. The CDR3 loop spans 15 amino acids. Deletions cut 0 bases from V and 1 base from J, with 8 bases between. CDR1 is SGHRS and CDR2 is YFSETQ in the germline V gene. The sequenced material came from peripheral blood. The chain links TRBV5-1 to TRBJ1-5; D is unresolved. The receptor was derived from an older woman with acute or convalescent COVID-19. The CDR3, as DNA: TGCGCCAGCAGCTTGGCTCCGGGAAGCAATCAGCCCCAGCATTTT. The encoded protein is CASSLAPGSNQPQHF. Filled out from reference TRBV5-1 and TRBJ1-5, the complete variable domain reads KAGVTQTPRYLIKTRGQQVTLSCSPISGHRSVSWYQQTPGQGLQFLFEYFSETQRNKGNFPGRFSGRQFSNSRSEMNVSTLELGDSALYLCASSLAPGSNQPQHFGDGTRLSIL.